This TCR beta chain was sequenced in a study of blood T cell repertoires in COVID-19. Study information: There were acute and convalescent COVID-19 samples, and they came from the United States, Italy and Spain. Nucleic acid was either cDNA or gDNA, and it came from T cells, B-cell-depleted T cells, or PBMCs.

The authors' processing: Counts of nucleated cells, estimated from reference gene primer amplification, were obtained. TCRdb's table, derived via immunoSEQ multiplex PCR, lists solely in-frame clones and lacks some. V and J calls and clone size follow that table, whereas D and trimming were derived from the DNA. The repertoire includes about 190,000 clones, around 91% of them detected once, and about 0.59% sits in the top ten. Losses at the gene ends were 3 bases for V and 1 base for J; bases not matched to a gene: 5. This CDR3 contains 15 residues. Germline V gene data show CDR1 as LNHDA and CDR2 as SQIVND (reference sequence).

Sequenced sample: peripheral blood. J is TRBJ2-5 and V is TRBV19, with 7 bases lining up with TRBD2. This TCR came from a man over 45 with acute or convalescent COVID-19. CDR3 DNA: TGTGCCAGTAGTATTCCTAGCGGCTCCCAAGAGACCCAGTACTTC. Amino acid sequence: CASSIPSGSQETQYF. The whole variable domain, filled in from reference TRBV19 and TRBJ2-5, reads DGGITQSPKYLFRKEGQNVTLSCEQNLNHDAMYWYRQDPGQGLRLIYYSQIVNDFQKGDIAEGYSVSREKKESFPLTVTSAQKNPTAFYLCASSIPSGSQETQYFGPGTRLLVL.